These T cell receptor beta chains were read from a single sample in a study of low-dose radiotherapy and immunotherapy resistance in tumors. Each CDR3 protein gets one entry after TCRdb re-called the reads with MiXCR. The sample holds 55,000 to 80,000 distinct CDR3 sequences, approximately 25% seen once. Source: PBMCs, taken before treatment. The source of these receptors is a male donor with rectosigmoid adenocarcinoma. CDR3s include the opening cysteine and the closing phenylalanine or tryptophan. Each record gives: J gene, clone size, D gene, V gene, CDR3 protein, CDR3 DNA. D genes are given only for firm matches. A row's size may be missing; if present it is once, few, many or a size class.

j_gene: TRBJ1-5
abundance: many
d_gene: NA
v_gene: TRBV13
CDR3aa: CASSLRGDSNQPQHF
CDR3nt: TGTGCCAGCAGCTTAAGAGGCGATAGCAATCAGCCCCAGCATTTT

j_gene: TRBJ1-5
abundance: once
d_gene: NA
v_gene: TRBV2
CDR3aa: CASMAGAGNQPQHF
CDR3nt: TGTGCCAGCATGGCAGGGGCTGGCAATCAGCCCCAGCATTTT

j_gene: TRBJ2-1
abundance: NA
d_gene: NA
v_gene: TRBV6-1
CDR3aa: CASTPISYNEQFF
CDR3nt: TGTGCCAGCACCCCAATCTCCTACAATGAGCAGTTCTTC

j_gene: TRBJ2-7
abundance: NA
d_gene: TRBD2
v_gene: TRBV6-6
CDR3aa: CASSTGTIDEQYF
CDR3nt: TGTGCCAGCAGTACCGGGACTATCGACGAGCAGTACTTC

j_gene: TRBJ1-2
abundance: NA
d_gene: NA
v_gene: TRBV12-3/TRBV12-4
CDR3aa: CASSFRVDGYTF
CDR3nt: TGTGCCAGCAGCTTCAGGGTGGATGGCTACACCTTC

j_gene: TRBJ1-5
abundance: many
d_gene: NA
v_gene: TRBV7-2
CDR3aa: CASSLQSNQPQHF
CDR3nt: TGTGCCAGCAGCTTACAGAGCAATCAGCCCCAGCATTTT

j_gene: TRBJ2-1
abundance: many
d_gene: TRBD2
v_gene: TRBV12-3/TRBV12-4
CDR3aa: CASSHSSGGFNEQFF
CDR3nt: TGTGCCAGCAGCCATTCTAGCGGGGGGTTCAATGAGCAGTTCTTC

j_gene: TRBJ2-7
abundance: many
d_gene: NA
v_gene: TRBV18
CDR3aa: CASSPGAGPLVEQYF
CDR3nt: TGTGCCAGCTCACCAGGGGCAGGCCCCTTGGTCGAGCAGTACTTC

j_gene: TRBJ1-6
abundance: many
d_gene: NA
v_gene: TRBV6-2/TRBV6-3
CDR3aa: CASSLGDRTILLHF
CDR3nt: TGTGCCAGCAGTTTGGGGGACCGGACTATACTCCTCCACTTT

j_gene: TRBJ2-2
abundance: NA
d_gene: NA
v_gene: TRBV7-3
CDR3aa: CASTPGPGAALNTGELFF
CDR3nt: TGTGCCAGCACCCCGGGCCCGGGGGCGGCCTTGAACACCGGGGAGCTGTTTTTT